This T cell receptor beta chain appears in the sequencing data of a study of blood T cell repertoires in COVID-19. Study information: From the United States, Italy and Spain came samples of acute and convalescent COVID-19. PBMCs, B-cell-depleted T cells, or T cells provided the cDNA or gDNA that made up the material.

The length of the CDR3 is 16 residues. V shed 0 bases and J shed 1 base, with 12 bases lying between them. CDR1 is SGHRS and CDR2 is YFSETQ in the germline V gene. Per the study methods: The authors estimated nucleated cell counts from reference gene primer amplification. Using immunoSEQ multiplex PCR, the repertoire was profiled, and TCRdb retains in-frame clones only, with some absent. That table gives V, J and clone size, and the DNA gave D and trimming. The sample holds tens of thousands of clones, roughly 80% seen once. Material: peripheral blood. The sequence was collected from a man older than 75 with active or convalescent COVID-19. The chain recombines TRBV5-1 with TRBJ2-3; tentatively, D is TRBD2 (5 bases). The CDR3 DNA sequence: TGCGCCAGCAGCTTGGGCGGGCAACCCCGCACAGATACGCAGTATTTT. It yields the protein CASSLGGQPRTDTQYF.